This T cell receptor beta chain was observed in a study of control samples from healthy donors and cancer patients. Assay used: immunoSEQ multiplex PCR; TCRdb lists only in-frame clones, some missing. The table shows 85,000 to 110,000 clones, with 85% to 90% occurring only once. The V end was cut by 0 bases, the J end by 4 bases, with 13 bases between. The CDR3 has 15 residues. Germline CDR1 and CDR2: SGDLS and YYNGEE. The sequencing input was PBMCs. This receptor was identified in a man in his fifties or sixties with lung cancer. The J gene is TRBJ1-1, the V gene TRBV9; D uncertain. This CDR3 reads CASSVDGFLGTEAFF. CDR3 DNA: TGTGCCAGCAGCGTAGATGGGTTTTTGGGCACTGAAGCTTTCTTT.